These T cell receptor beta chains were read from a single sample in a study of blood T cell repertoires in COVID-19. Assay: immunoSEQ multiplex PCR; the TCRdb copy retains only in-frame clones and omits some. The table lists 380,000 or so clones, roughly 86% of them singletons. Material: peripheral blood. These receptors all come from a human donor with acute or convalescent COVID-19. The donor label of this sample is uncertain. CDR3s include the opening cysteine and the closing phenylalanine or tryptophan. D genes are given only for firm matches. Some rows mark clone size as missing; the rest say once, few, many or name a class of expanded clone.

D	size	V	J	CDR3	DNA
TRBD1	NA	TRBV5-1	TRBJ2-7	CASSAGQGAHEQYF	TGCGCCAGCAGCGCGGGACAGGGGGCCCACGAGCAGTACTTC
NA	NA	TRBV5-1	TRBJ2-3	CASSPPRYTGADTQYF	TGCGCCAGCAGCCCCCCTCGGTATACGGGGGCAGATACGCAGTATTTT
NA	NA	TRBV5-1	TRBJ2-7	CASSLTGRNYEQYF	TGCGCCAGCAGCTTGACAGGGAGAAACTACGAGCAGTACTTC
NA	NA	TRBV7-8	TRBJ1-2	CASSLMASYGYTF	TGTGCCAGCAGCTTAATGGCTTCCTATGGCTACACCTTC
NA	once	TRBV11-2	TRBJ2-2	CASSLDWRRGVGTGELFF	TGTGCCAGCAGCTTAGATTGGAGGAGGGGTGTAGGGACCGGGGAGCTGTTTTTT
NA	few	TRBV5-1	TRBJ2-2	CASSFELRTLTGELFF	TGCGCCAGCAGCTTTGAATTGAGGACTCTCACCGGGGAGCTGTTTTTT
NA	once	TRBV7-8	TRBJ1-2	CASSLARGGYGYTF	TGTGCCAGCAGCTTAGCGAGGGGGGGGTATGGCTACACCTTC
TRBD1	NA	TRBV2	TRBJ1-2	CASSEAGTVRANYGYTF	TGTGCCAGCAGTGAGGCCGGGACAGTGAGAGCTAACTATGGCTACACCTTC
NA	NA	TRBV3-1/TRBV3-2	TRBJ1-2	CASSQDPVRGYTF	TGTGCCAGCAGCCAAGATCCGGTGCGGGGCTACACCTTC
TRBD1	NA	TRBV10-2	TRBJ1-1	CASSELTGVTEAFF	TGCGCCAGCAGTGAGTTGACAGGGGTGACTGAAGCTTTCTTT
NA	NA	TRBV30	TRBJ2-5	CAWSVGGVAETQYF	TGTGCCTGGAGTGTTGGAGGCGTGGCAGAGACCCAGTACTTC
TRBD1	NA	TRBV27	TRBJ1-1	CASSSKLPGQKTRAEAFF	TGTGCCAGCAGCTCTAAACTTCCGGGACAGAAGACTCGCGCTGAAGCTTTCTTT
TRBD2	NA	TRBV2	TRBJ2-6	CASSPGRVVSGANVLTF	TGTGCCAGCAGTCCCGGGAGGGTTGTGTCTGGGGCCAACGTCCTGACTTTC
TRBD2	once	TRBV7-9	TRBJ2-3	CASSFSGGAAPTDTQYF	TGTGCCAGCAGCTTTAGCGGGGGGGCCGCTCCGACAGATACGCAGTATTTT
TRBD2	NA	TRBV18	TRBJ2-1	CASSPGRGKGGNEQFF	TGTGCCAGCTCACCGGGGCGGGGGAAAGGAGGCAATGAGCAGTTCTTC
TRBD1	NA	TRBV2	TRBJ1-1	CASSGTGPFGGNTEAFF	TGTGCCAGCAGTGGGACAGGGCCCTTTGGAGGGAACACTGAAGCTTTCTTT
TRBD1	NA	TRBV11-2	TRBJ2-2	CASTADRVETGELFF	TGTGCCAGCACTGCGGACAGGGTTGAAACCGGGGAGCTGTTTTTT
NA	NA	TRBV5-1	TRBJ1-2	CASSLLGDHGYTF	TGCGCCAGCAGCTTGTTAGGAGACCATGGCTACACCTTC
NA	NA	TRBV7-8	TRBJ2-3	CASSFRLVQASTDTQYF	TGTGCCAGCAGCTTTCGACTAGTGCAGGCGAGCACAGATACGCAGTATTTT
NA	NA	TRBV28	TRBJ2-7	CASSPRYEQYF	TGTGCCAGCAGTCCGCGGTACGAGCAGTACTTC
NA	NA	TRBV19	TRBJ1-1	CASRHMNTEAFF	TGTGCCAGTAGACACATGAACACTGAAGCTTTCTTT
TRBD1	NA	TRBV5-5	TRBJ1-4	CASSYRGLEKLFF	TGTGCCAGCAGCTACAGGGGGCTAGAAAAACTGTTTTTT
NA	NA	TRBV2	TRBJ1-5	CASSVRSGAQPQHF	TGTGCCAGCAGTGTAAGGTCAGGGGCTCAGCCCCAGCATTTT
TRBD1	NA	TRBV12-3/TRBV12-4	TRBJ2-1	CASSLTGFEQFF	TGTGCCAGCAGCCTGACAGGGTTCGAGCAGTTCTTC
NA	NA	TRBV2	TRBJ2-2	CASSTLQPSGRELFF	TGTGCCAGCAGCACCCTCCAGCCCAGCGGTCGGGAGCTGTTTTTT
TRBD1	once	TRBV28	TRBJ2-2	CASSLLQGATNTGELFF	TGTGCCAGCAGTTTATTACAGGGGGCGACGAACACCGGGGAGCTGTTTTTT
TRBD1	NA	TRBV27	TRBJ2-7	CASSLYQGAYEQYF	TGTGCCAGCAGTTTATATCAGGGGGCTTACGAGCAGTACTTC
NA	NA	TRBV2	TRBJ1-5	CASSVGGGGNQPQHF	TGTGCCAGCAGTGTAGGGGGTGGGGGCAATCAGCCCCAGCATTTT